The 15 T cell receptor beta chains below were found in one sample sequenced in a study of cytomegalovirus exposure and HLA in healthy donors. Vbeta (60) and Jbeta (13) primers were used in the PCR. Repertoires were generated with immunoSEQ multiplex PCR, while TCRdb's copy carries only in-frame clones and drops some. The repertoire has fewer than 200,000 clones, around 80% of them found once; the top ten carry roughly 0.5%. The sample was PBMCs. These receptor sequences come from a woman in her fifties or sixties in good health and CMV-seronegative.

The chain has TRBV15 and TRBJ1-2; TRBD1 aligns across 8 bases. Germline loops: CDR1 LNHNV, CDR2 YYDKDF (reference sequence). CDR3 length equals 15 residues. The V segment lost 1 base and the J segment 2 bases; nucleotides outside the gene matches: 3. CDR3 protein: CATSRAGGTNYGYTF. CDR3 sequence (DNA): TGTGCCACCAGCAGAGCAGGGGGCACCAACTATGGCTACACCTTC.

The CDR3 reads CASSLGGAADTQYF. The CDR3 DNA reads as TGTGCCAGCAGTCTCGGGGGGGCAGCAGATACGCAGTATTTT. The gene calls are TRBV25-1 and TRBJ2-3; 8 bases are a match to TRBD2. CDR1 is MGHDK and CDR2 is SYGVNS in the germline V gene. V shed 5 bases and J 4 bases; nucleotides not matched to a gene: 5. The CDR3 is 14 residues long.

This clone is a singleton in its sample. The chain couples TRBV6-5 to TRBJ2-5; 9 bases are shared with TRBD1. The DNA end is a closer match to TRBJ2-7, so the J assignment may be wrong. Germline CDR1 is MNHEY and CDR2 is SVGAGI. CDR3 length: 14 residues. CDR3 in amino acids: CASSGGTGRYEQYF. The CDR3 DNA reads as TGTGCCAGCAGTGGGGGGACAGGGAGGTACGAGCAGTACTTC.

The genes are TRBV19 and TRBJ2-1, with 10 positions matching TRBD2. Germline CDR1 LNHDA, CDR2 SQIVND (reference sequence). There are 14 residues in the CDR3. The trim removed 9 bases at V and 4 bases at J, leaving 6 bases unmatched. CDR3 loop: CASNSGRRYNEQFF. CDR3 DNA sequence: TGTGCCAGCAATAGCGGGAGGAGATACAATGAGCAGTTCTTC.

This chain uses TRBV6-5 with TRBJ2-1; weak D call: TRBD2 (6 bases). Germline CDR1 MNHEY, CDR2 SVGAGI. Trimming cost V 0 bases and J 5 bases, with 14 bases left between them. The length of the CDR3 is 16 residues. The CDR3 sequence: CASSYSGRGGDNEQFF. The CDR3 DNA reads TGTGCCAGCAGTTACTCGGGGCGGGGCGGGGACAATGAGCAGTTCTTC.

The sample holds one count of this clone. The gene calls are TRBV7-8 and TRBJ1-2; TRBD1 aligns across 9 bases. With 6 bases clipped from V and 7 bases from J, the junction kept 9 bases outside the gene matches. Germline CDR1 and CDR2: SGHVS and FQNEAQ. The CDR3 is 14 residues long. The CDR3 sequence: CASRPTGGSGGYTF. In nucleotides, the CDR3 is TGTGCCAGCAGACCGACAGGGGGGAGTGGTGGCTACACCTTC.

The chain employs TRBV9 and TRBJ2-1, with 7 nucleotides matching TRBD2. Germline lookup yields CDR1 SGDLS and CDR2 YYNGEE. The CDR3 is 16 residues long. V trimming: 2 bases; J trimming: 3 bases; junction bases outside the gene matches: 8. The CDR3 is CASSVGIKRGYNEQFF. In nucleotides, the CDR3 is TGTGCCAGCAGCGTGGGGATCAAGCGGGGCTACAATGAGCAGTTCTTC.

The chain has TRBV7-2 and TRBJ2-7; weak D call: TRBD1 (6 bases). From germline, CDR1 is SGHTA and CDR2 FQGNSA. The V gene lost 0 bases and the J gene lost 2 bases, with 14 bases spanning the gap. The CDR3 covers 16 residues. For the CDR3, the DNA is TGTGCCAGCAGCTTAGCGGGGGCAGGGACCCCCTACGAGCAGTACTTC. It translates to CASSLAGAGTPYEQYF.

V gene TRBV4-1 combines with J gene TRBJ2-5; D is possibly TRBD2 (7 bases). The J call may not be correct, given that the DNA end is closer to TRBJ2-7. Germline V gene lookup returns CDR1 MGHRA and CDR2 YSYEKL. The CDR3 has 18 residues. CDR3 nucleotide sequence: TGCGCCAGCAGCCAAGAGGGGGGGGCGCTCCGGTTTTCCTACGAGCAGTACTTC. This codes for CASSQEGGALRFSYEQYF.

J is TRBJ2-1 and V is TRBV7-8; D unclear. The CDR3 spans 11 residues. Germline-derived CDR1 and CDR2 are SGHVS and FQNEAQ. Between the trimmed V and J ends, which lost 10 bases and 10 bases, there was a span of 14 bases. The CDR3 sequence: CATRPAGEQFF. The CDR3 coding sequence is TGTGCCACCCGGCCTGCCGGGGAGCAGTTCTTC.

The gene calls are TRBV5-4 and TRBJ1-1, with TRBD1 identical over 7 bases. Trimming took 7 bases from V and 5 from J; bases not matched to a gene: 11. Germline-derived CDR1 and CDR2 are SGHNT and YYREEE (reference sequence). CDR3 size: 14 residues. In DNA form, the CDR3 reads TGTGCCAGCGGCTGGGGACAGAGGGAGACTGAAGCTTTCTTT. Protein sequence: CASGWGQRETEAFF.

The V and J genes are TRBV6-4 and TRBJ1-2; maybe TRBD1 (6 bases). CDR3 length: 13 amino acids. Germline loops: CDR1 MRHNA, CDR2 SNTAGT. The V gene lost 4 bases and the J gene lost 7 bases, with 13 bases spanning the gap. CDR3 DNA: TGTGCCAGCAGTGCCGACAGGACCGGTGGCTACACCTTC. Translation gives CASSADRTGGYTF.

The gene calls are TRBV5-1 and TRBJ2-3, with TRBD1 matching 8 bases. The V and J ends lost 0 bases and 10 bases, in that order; junction bases with no gene match: 10. This CDR3 is built from 15 residues. Germline V lookup: CDR1 SGHRS, CDR2 YFSETQ. The CDR3, as DNA: TGCGCCAGCAGCTTGGGACAGGGGCTCAATCATGCGCAGTATTTT. As protein: CASSLGQGLNHAQYF.

This chain joins TRBV11-2 and TRBJ1-1; the D is unclear. CDR3 length: 12 residues. Between the trimmed V and J ends, which lost 4 bases and 7 bases, there was a span of 10 bases. CDR1 and CDR2 (germline): SGHAT, FQNNGV. The CDR3 loop reads CASSSRGHEAFF. For the CDR3, the DNA is TGTGCCAGCAGCTCTCGAGGGCATGAAGCTTTCTTT.

The genes are TRBV20-1 and TRBJ2-1; TRBD1 is a possible D gene (5 bases). V gave up 6 bases and J gave up 10 bases, with 13 bases separating them. CDR1 and CDR2 from the germline V gene are DFQATT and SNEGSKA (reference sequence). This CDR3 contains 11 residues. CDR3 coding DNA: TGCAGTGCAACCAGGGCGGACGAGCAGTTCTTC. Protein sequence: CSATRADEQFF.